These 8 T cell receptor beta chains came from one sample sequenced in a study of early T cells in non-severe SARS-CoV-2 infection. Via MiXCR, TCRdb re-called the 5' RACE reads, giving one row per CDR3 protein. The sample records tens of thousands of distinct CDR3 sequences, 5.5% to 8.5% being singletons. The sequences come from whole blood, collected at baseline. The receptors originated from an adult who was a healthcare worker with PCR-confirmed SARS-CoV-2 infection or an uninfected control (not recorded which).

This clonotype was counted at least ten times. The chain has TRBV7-6 and TRBJ2-7, with D perhaps given as TRBD1 or TRBD2 (5 bases each). The CDR3 sequence is 14 residues long. CDR1 and CDR2 (germline): SGHVS, FNYEAQ. Deletions cut 4 bases from V and 0 bases from J, with 10 bases between. The CDR3 region is CASSSWGPSYEQYF. Written as DNA, the CDR3 is TGTGCCAGCAGCTCGTGGGGACCCTCCTACGAGCAGTACTTC.

This clonotype was observed a few times. The J gene is TRBJ2-5, the V gene TRBV7-6; TRBD2 aligns across 7 bases. This CDR3 contains 17 residues. The germline gives CDR1 SGHVS, CDR2 FNYEAQ. With V trimmed by 2 bases and J by 5 bases, 14 bases remained unmatched. This CDR3 reads CASSLSPSGHSWETQYF. The CDR3 nucleotides read TGTGCCAGCAGCTTATCCCCTAGCGGCCATTCGTGGGAGACCCAGTACTTC.

The rearrangement joins TRBV12-3 or TRBV12-4 to TRBJ2-5; 8 bases line up with TRBD2. The CDR3 loop spans 16 amino acids. Trimming at V came to 2 bases and at J to 4 bases, leaving 9 bases not matched to a gene. The CDR3 protein is CASSLRLAKEIETQYF. In DNA form, the CDR3 reads TGTGCCAGCAGTTTAAGACTAGCGAAGGAGATAGAGACCCAGTACTTC.

This chain uses TRBV9 with TRBJ2-3, with unresolved D. Trimming pared 0 bases from V and 5 bases from J, leaving 16 bases between. The CDR3 runs to 16 residues. The germline gives CDR1 SGDLS, CDR2 YYNGEE. The CDR3 nucleotides read TGTGCCAGCAGCGTAGCATCGGGTCTAGGTGGAGATACGCAGTATTTT. This encodes CASSVASGLGGDTQYF.

This clonotype was counted only a few times. J is TRBJ1-1 and V is TRBV12-3 or TRBV12-4; TRBD1 is a possible D gene (5 bases). CDR3 length equals 14 residues. Between the trimmed V and J ends, which lost 6 bases and 4 bases, there was a span of 15 bases. The CDR3 bases are TGTGCCAGCAGGAGGGACTCCTCGCCCACTGAAGCTTTCTTT. Its protein product is CASRRDSSPTEAFF.

At least ten counts were recorded for this clonotype. The chain combines TRBV7-2 with TRBJ2-3, with D perhaps matching TRBD1 (6 bases). Trimming removed 6 bases from V and 9 bases from J, with 13 bases in between. This CDR3 spans 12 amino acids. CDR1 is SGHTA and CDR2 is FQGNSA in the germline V gene. Written as DNA, the CDR3 is TGTGCCAGCAGGCCCACAGGGCTCACGCAGTATTTT. Encoded protein: CASRPTGLTQYF.

This clonotype was seen repeatedly, ten times or more. J is TRBJ2-7 and V is TRBV7-2; no firm D call. Germline V gene lookup returns CDR1 SGHTA and CDR2 FQGNSA. CDR3 length: 15 amino acids. V was pared by 3 bases and J by 3 bases, with 15 bases between. CDR3 protein: CASSFLGALSYEQYF. CDR3 bases: TGTGCCAGCAGCTTCTTAGGCGCCCTGAGCTACGAGCAGTACTTC.

This clonotype was found many times. The gene calls are TRBV7-9 and TRBJ1-3; 7 positions agree with TRBD1. The CDR3 is 13 residues long. Germline V lookup: CDR1 SEHNR, CDR2 FQNEAQ (reference sequence). The CDR3 spells CAADPGGVNTIYF. The CDR3 nucleotides are TGTGCAGCCGATCCAGGGGGTGTAAACACCATATATTTT. The full variable domain, completed using reference TRBV7-9 and TRBJ1-3, is DTGVSQNPRHKITKRGQNVTFRCDPISEHNRLYWYRQTLGQGPEFLTYFQNEAQLEKSRLLSDRFSAERPKGSFSTLEIQRTEQGDSAMYLCAADPGGVNTIYFGEGSWLTVV.